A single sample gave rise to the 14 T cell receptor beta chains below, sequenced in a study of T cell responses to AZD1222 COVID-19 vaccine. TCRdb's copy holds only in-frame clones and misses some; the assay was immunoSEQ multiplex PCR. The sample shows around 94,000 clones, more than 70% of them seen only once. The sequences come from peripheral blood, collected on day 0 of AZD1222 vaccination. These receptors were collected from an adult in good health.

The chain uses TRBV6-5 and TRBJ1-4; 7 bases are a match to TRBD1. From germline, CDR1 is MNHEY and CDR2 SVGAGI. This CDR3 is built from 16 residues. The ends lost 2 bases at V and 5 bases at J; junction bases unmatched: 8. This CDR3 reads CASSYLRGQQNEKLFF. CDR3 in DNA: TGTGCCAGCAGTTACCTCCGGGGACAGCAAAATGAAAAACTGTTTTTT.

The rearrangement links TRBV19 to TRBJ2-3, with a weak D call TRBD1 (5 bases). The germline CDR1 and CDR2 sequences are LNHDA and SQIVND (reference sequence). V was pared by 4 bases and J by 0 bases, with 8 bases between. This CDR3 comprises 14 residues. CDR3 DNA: TGTGCCAGTAGTAGGGGCTTAAGCACAGATACGCAGTATTTT. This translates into CASSRGLSTDTQYF.

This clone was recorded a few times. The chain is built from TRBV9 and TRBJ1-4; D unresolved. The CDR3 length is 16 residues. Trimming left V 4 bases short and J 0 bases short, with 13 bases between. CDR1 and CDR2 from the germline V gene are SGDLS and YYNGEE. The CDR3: CASSPAGVTTNEKLFF. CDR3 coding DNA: TGTGCCAGCAGCCCTGCTGGAGTAACAACTAATGAAAAACTGTTTTTT.

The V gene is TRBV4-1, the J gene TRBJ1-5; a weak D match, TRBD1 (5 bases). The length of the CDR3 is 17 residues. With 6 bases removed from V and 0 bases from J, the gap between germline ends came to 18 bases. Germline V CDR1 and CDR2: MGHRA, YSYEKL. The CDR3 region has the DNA TGCGCCAGCAGTCACTACGCGGGGGGAGTTAGCAATCAGCCCCAGCATTTT. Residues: CASSHYAGGVSNQPQHF.

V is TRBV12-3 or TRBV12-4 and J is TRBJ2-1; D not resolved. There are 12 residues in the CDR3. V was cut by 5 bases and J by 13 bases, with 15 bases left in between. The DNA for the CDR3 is TGTGCCAGCAGTAAGACCACCCTTTTCCAGTTCTTC. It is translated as CASSKTTLFQFF.

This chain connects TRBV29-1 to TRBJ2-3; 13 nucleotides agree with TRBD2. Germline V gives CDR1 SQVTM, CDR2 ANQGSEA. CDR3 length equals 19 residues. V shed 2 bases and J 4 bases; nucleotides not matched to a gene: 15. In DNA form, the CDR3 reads TGCAGCGTTGAAAGGCGGGGAACTAGCGGGAGGGCCCTCGCAGATACGCAGTATTTT. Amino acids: CSVERRGTSGRALADTQYF.

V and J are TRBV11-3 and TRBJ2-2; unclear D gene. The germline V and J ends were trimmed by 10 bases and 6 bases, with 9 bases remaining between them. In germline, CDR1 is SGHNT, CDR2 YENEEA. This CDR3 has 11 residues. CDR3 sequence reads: CAIHESGELFF. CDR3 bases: TGTGCCATCCACGAGTCCGGGGAGCTGTTTTTT.

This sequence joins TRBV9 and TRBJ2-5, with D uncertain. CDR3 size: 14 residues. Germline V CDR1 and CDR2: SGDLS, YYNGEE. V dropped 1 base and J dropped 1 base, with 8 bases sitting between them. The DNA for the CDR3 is TGTGCCAGCAGCGTAAACCCTCTCCAAGAGACCCAGTACTTC. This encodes CASSVNPLQETQYF.

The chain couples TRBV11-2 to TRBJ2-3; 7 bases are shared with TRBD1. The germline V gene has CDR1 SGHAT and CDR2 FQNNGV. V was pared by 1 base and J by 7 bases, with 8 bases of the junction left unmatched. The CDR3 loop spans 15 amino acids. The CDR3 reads CASSLGDSWKNTQYF. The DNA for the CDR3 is TGTGCCAGCAGCTTAGGGGACAGCTGGAAAAATACGCAGTATTTT.

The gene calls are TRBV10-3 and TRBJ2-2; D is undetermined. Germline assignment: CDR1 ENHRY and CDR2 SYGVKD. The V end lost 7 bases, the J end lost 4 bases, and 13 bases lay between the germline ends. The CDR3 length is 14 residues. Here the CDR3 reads CAINGAGFTGELFF. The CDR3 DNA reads TGTGCCATCAACGGAGCTGGGTTCACCGGGGAGCTGTTTTTT.

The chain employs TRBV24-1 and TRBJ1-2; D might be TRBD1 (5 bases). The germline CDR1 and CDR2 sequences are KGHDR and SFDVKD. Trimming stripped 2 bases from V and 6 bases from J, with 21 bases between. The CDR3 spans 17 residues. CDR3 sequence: CATSDSPGYRGDDGYTF. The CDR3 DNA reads TGTGCCACCAGTGATTCCCCTGGGTATAGGGGAGATGATGGCTACACCTTC.

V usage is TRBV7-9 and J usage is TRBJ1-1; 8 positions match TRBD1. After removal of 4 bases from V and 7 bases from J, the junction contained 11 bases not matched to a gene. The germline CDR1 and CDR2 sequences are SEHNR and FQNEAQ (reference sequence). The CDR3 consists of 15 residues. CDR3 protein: CASSYSLDRGGEAFF. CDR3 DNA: TGTGCCAGCAGCTATTCCTTAGACAGGGGTGGTGAAGCTTTCTTT.

In DNA form, the CDR3 reads TGTGCCAGCAGCCTACAGGAGCGGGCTTTCTTT. It encodes CASSLQERAFF. This chain connects TRBV2 to TRBJ1-1, with D tentatively TRBD1 (5 bases). Germline assignment: CDR1 SNHLY and CDR2 FYNNEI. This CDR3 has 11 amino acids. V was clipped by 6 bases and J by 11 bases, with 13 bases between them.

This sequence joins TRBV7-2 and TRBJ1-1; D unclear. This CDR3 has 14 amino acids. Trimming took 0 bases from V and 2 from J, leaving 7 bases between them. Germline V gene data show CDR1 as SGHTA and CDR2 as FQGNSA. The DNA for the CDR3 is TGTGCCAGCAGCTTAGCGGGGTCTAACACTGAAGCTTTCTTT. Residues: CASSLAGSNTEAFF.